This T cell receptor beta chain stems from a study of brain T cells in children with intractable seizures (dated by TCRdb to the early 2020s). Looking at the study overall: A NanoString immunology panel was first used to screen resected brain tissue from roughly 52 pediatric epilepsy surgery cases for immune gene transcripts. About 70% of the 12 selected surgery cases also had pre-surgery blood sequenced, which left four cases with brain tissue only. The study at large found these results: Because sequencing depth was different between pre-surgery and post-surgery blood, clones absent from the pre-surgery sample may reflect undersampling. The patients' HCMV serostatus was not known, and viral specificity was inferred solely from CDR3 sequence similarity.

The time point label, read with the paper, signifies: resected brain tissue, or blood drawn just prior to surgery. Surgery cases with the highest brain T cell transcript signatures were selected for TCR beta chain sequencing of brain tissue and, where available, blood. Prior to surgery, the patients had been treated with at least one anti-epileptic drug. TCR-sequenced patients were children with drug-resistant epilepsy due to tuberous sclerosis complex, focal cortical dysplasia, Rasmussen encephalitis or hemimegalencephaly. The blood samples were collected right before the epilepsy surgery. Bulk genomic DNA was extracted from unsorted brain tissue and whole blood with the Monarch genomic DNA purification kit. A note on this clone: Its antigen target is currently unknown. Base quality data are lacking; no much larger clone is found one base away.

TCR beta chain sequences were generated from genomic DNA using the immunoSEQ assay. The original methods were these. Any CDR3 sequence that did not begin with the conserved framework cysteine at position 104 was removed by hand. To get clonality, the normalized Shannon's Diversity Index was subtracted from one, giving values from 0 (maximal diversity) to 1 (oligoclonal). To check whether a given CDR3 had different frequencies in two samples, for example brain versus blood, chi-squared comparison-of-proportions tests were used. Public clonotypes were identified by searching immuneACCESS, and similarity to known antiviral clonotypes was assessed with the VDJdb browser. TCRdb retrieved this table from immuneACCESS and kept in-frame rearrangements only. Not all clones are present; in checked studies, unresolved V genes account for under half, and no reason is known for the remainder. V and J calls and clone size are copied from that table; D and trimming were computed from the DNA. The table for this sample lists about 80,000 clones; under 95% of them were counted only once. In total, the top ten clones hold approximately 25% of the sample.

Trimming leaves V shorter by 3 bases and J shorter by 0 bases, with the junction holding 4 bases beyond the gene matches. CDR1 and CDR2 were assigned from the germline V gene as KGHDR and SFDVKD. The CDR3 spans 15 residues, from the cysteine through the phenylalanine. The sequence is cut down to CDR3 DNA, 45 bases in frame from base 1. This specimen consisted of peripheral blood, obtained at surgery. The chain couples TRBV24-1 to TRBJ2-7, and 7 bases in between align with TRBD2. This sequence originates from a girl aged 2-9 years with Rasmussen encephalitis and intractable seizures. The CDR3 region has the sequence CATSDPSGSSYEQYF. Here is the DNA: TGTGCCACCAGTGATCCTAGCGGCAGCTCCTACGAGCAGTACTTC.